This is a list of T cell receptor beta chains from one sample in a study. MiXCR, run by TCRdb on the multiplex PCR reads, gives a single entry per CDR3 protein. This table holds 750 to 1,000 distinct CDR3 sequences, approximately 5% found once. The specimen was tumor-infiltrating naive CD4+ T cells sorted from the breast tumor. All receptors come from a female donor with breast cancer. Each CDR3 is given with its conserved first and last residue. D genes are given only for firm matches. Clone size is given for some rows only: seen once, a few or many times, or a class if the clone is expanded.

j_call: TRBJ1-2
d_call: NA
v_call: TRBV12-3/TRBV12-4
clone_size: large
cdr3_aa: CASSSTGQVYGYTF
cdr3_nt: TGTGCCAGCAGTTCTACAGGGCAGGTTTATGGCTACACCTTC

j_call: TRBJ1-2
d_call: NA
v_call: TRBV12-3/TRBV12-4
clone_size: large
cdr3_aa: CASSRTSGGYTF
cdr3_nt: TGTGCCAGCAGTCGGACTTCAGGTGGCTACACCTTC

j_call: TRBJ1-2
d_call: TRBD1
v_call: TRBV12-3/TRBV12-4
clone_size: medium-sized
cdr3_aa: CASSRQGRENYGYTF
cdr3_nt: TGTGCCAGCAGTAGACAGGGGAGGGAGAACTATGGCTACACCTTC

j_call: TRBJ1-2
d_call: TRBD1
v_call: TRBV12-3/TRBV12-4
clone_size: few
cdr3_aa: CASSLGLGQGGYGYTF
cdr3_nt: TGTGCCAGCAGTTTAGGTCTGGGACAGGGTGGCTATGGCTACACCTTC

j_call: TRBJ1-2
d_call: NA
v_call: TRBV12-3/TRBV12-4
clone_size: medium-sized
cdr3_aa: CASSLSGIGYTF
cdr3_nt: TGTGCCAGCAGTTTATCAGGGATAGGCTACACCTTC

j_call: TRBJ1-2
d_call: NA
v_call: TRBV12-3/TRBV12-4
clone_size: many
cdr3_aa: CASSLSLRFAGPGYTF
cdr3_nt: TGTGCCAGCAGTTTAAGTTTGAGGTTTGCAGGTCCTGGCTACACCTTC

j_call: TRBJ1-2
d_call: NA
v_call: TRBV12-3/TRBV12-4
clone_size: many
cdr3_aa: CASSERRINYGYTF
cdr3_nt: TGTGCCAGCAGTGAGAGGCGGATCAACTATGGCTACACCTTC

j_call: TRBJ1-2
d_call: NA
v_call: TRBV12-3/TRBV12-4
clone_size: few
cdr3_aa: CASSAPAVYGYTF
cdr3_nt: TGTGCCAGCAGTGCGCCGGCGGTCTATGGCTACACCTTC

j_call: TRBJ1-2
d_call: NA
v_call: TRBV12-3/TRBV12-4
clone_size: many
cdr3_aa: CASSLDRNYGYTF
cdr3_nt: TGTGCCAGCAGTTTAGACAGAAACTATGGCTACACCTTC

j_call: TRBJ1-2
d_call: TRBD1
v_call: TRBV12-3/TRBV12-4
clone_size: many
cdr3_aa: CASSLDGTGSSGYTF
cdr3_nt: TGTGCCAGCAGTTTAGATGGGACAGGGTCTTCTGGCTACACCTTC

j_call: TRBJ1-2
d_call: TRBD1
v_call: TRBV12-3/TRBV12-4
clone_size: large
cdr3_aa: CASSPAVGQGVFSYGYTF
cdr3_nt: TGTGCCAGCAGTCCAGCCGTGGGACAGGGCGTCTTTTCCTATGGCTACACCTTC

j_call: TRBJ1-2
d_call: TRBD1
v_call: TRBV12-3/TRBV12-4
clone_size: NA
cdr3_aa: CASSFGTGAGGYTF
cdr3_nt: TGTGCCAGCAGTTTCGGGACAGGGGCTGGAGGCTACACCTTC

j_call: TRBJ1-2
d_call: NA
v_call: TRBV12-3/TRBV12-4
clone_size: many
cdr3_aa: CASSLAGTGYTF
cdr3_nt: TGTGCCAGCAGTTTAGCGGGGACTGGCTACACCTTC

j_call: TRBJ1-2
d_call: NA
v_call: TRBV12-3/TRBV12-4
clone_size: medium-sized
cdr3_aa: CASGVFRSYTF
cdr3_nt: TGTGCCAGCGGGGTTTTCCGGAGCTACACCTTC

j_call: TRBJ1-2
d_call: NA
v_call: TRBV12-3/TRBV12-4
clone_size: medium-sized
cdr3_aa: CASSLRHLGNGYTF
cdr3_nt: TGTGCCAGCAGTTTGAGGCACCTAGGGAATGGCTACACCTTC

j_call: TRBJ1-2
d_call: NA
v_call: TRBV12-3/TRBV12-4
clone_size: many
cdr3_aa: CASSPRQRYGYTF
cdr3_nt: TGTGCCAGCAGTCCAAGACAACGCTATGGCTACACCTTC

j_call: TRBJ1-2
d_call: NA
v_call: TRBV12-3/TRBV12-4
clone_size: large
cdr3_aa: CASRPQGDYGYTF
cdr3_nt: TGTGCCAGCAGGCCACAGGGTGACTATGGCTACACCTTC

j_call: TRBJ1-2
d_call: NA
v_call: TRBV12-3/TRBV12-4
clone_size: medium-sized
cdr3_aa: CASSFDRKYGYTF
cdr3_nt: TGTGCCAGCAGTTTTGACAGGAAGTATGGCTACACCTTC

j_call: TRBJ1-2
d_call: NA
v_call: TRBV12-3/TRBV12-4
clone_size: medium-sized
cdr3_aa: CASSSLLEGRSYTF
cdr3_nt: TGTGCCAGCAGTTCGCTTTTGGAGGGTCGGAGCTACACCTTC

j_call: TRBJ1-2
d_call: NA
v_call: TRBV12-3/TRBV12-4
clone_size: large
cdr3_aa: CASSKGPYGYTF
cdr3_nt: TGTGCCAGCAGTAAGGGGCCCTATGGCTACACCTTC

j_call: TRBJ1-2
d_call: NA
v_call: TRBV12-3/TRBV12-4
clone_size: medium-sized
cdr3_aa: CASNRTPFYGYTF
cdr3_nt: TGTGCCAGCAACCGGACGCCCTTCTATGGCTACACCTTC

j_call: TRBJ1-2
d_call: TRBD1
v_call: TRBV12-3/TRBV12-4
clone_size: medium-sized
cdr3_aa: CASSLAGTGNRRGYTF
cdr3_nt: TGTGCCAGCAGTCTAGCCGGGACAGGGAATCGACGGGGCTACACCTTC

j_call: TRBJ1-2
d_call: NA
v_call: TRBV12-3/TRBV12-4
clone_size: many
cdr3_aa: CASSGANYGYTF
cdr3_nt: TGTGCCAGCAGTGGAGCAAACTATGGCTACACCTTC

j_call: TRBJ1-2
d_call: NA
v_call: TRBV12-3/TRBV12-4
clone_size: large
cdr3_aa: CASSLNSIANGYTF
cdr3_nt: TGTGCCAGCAGTTTAAACTCAATTGCAAATGGCTACACCTTC

j_call: TRBJ1-2
d_call: TRBD1
v_call: TRBV12-3/TRBV12-4
clone_size: many
cdr3_aa: CASRGQSLYGYTF
cdr3_nt: TGTGCCAGCAGGGGACAGTCCCTCTATGGCTACACCTTC

j_call: TRBJ1-2
d_call: TRBD1
v_call: TRBV12-3/TRBV12-4
clone_size: medium-sized
cdr3_aa: CASSSGQGYYGYTF
cdr3_nt: TGTGCCAGCAGTTCCGGACAGGGTTACTATGGCTACACCTTC

j_call: TRBJ1-2
d_call: NA
v_call: TRBV12-3/TRBV12-4
clone_size: large
cdr3_aa: CASSLARAGDGYTF
cdr3_nt: TGTGCCAGCAGTTTAGCCAGGGCAGGGGATGGCTACACCTTC

j_call: TRBJ1-2
d_call: NA
v_call: TRBV12-3/TRBV12-4
clone_size: large
cdr3_aa: CASSLAQGYGYTF
cdr3_nt: TGTGCCAGCAGTTTAGCCCAGGGTTATGGCTACACCTTC

j_call: TRBJ1-2
d_call: NA
v_call: TRBV12-3/TRBV12-4
clone_size: NA
cdr3_aa: CASAYRDLNGYTF
cdr3_nt: TGTGCCAGCGCTTACAGGGACTTGAATGGCTACACCTTC

j_call: TRBJ1-2
d_call: NA
v_call: TRBV12-3/TRBV12-4
clone_size: large
cdr3_aa: CASSSIDVYGYTF
cdr3_nt: TGTGCCAGCAGTTCAATTGACGTATATGGCTACACCTTC

j_call: TRBJ1-2
d_call: TRBD1
v_call: TRBV12-3/TRBV12-4
clone_size: medium-sized
cdr3_aa: CASRQGYGYTF
cdr3_nt: TGTGCCAGTCGACAGGGCTATGGCTACACCTTC

j_call: TRBJ1-2
d_call: NA
v_call: TRBV12-3/TRBV12-4
clone_size: many
cdr3_aa: CASSLILRASYGYTF
cdr3_nt: NA

j_call: TRBJ1-2
d_call: TRBD1
v_call: TRBV12-3/TRBV12-4
clone_size: NA
cdr3_aa: CASSSGTGNYGYTF
cdr3_nt: TGTGCCAGCAGTTCCGGGACAGGCAACTATGGCTACACCTTC